The 15 T cell receptor beta chains reported below all come from one sample, sequenced in a study of early T cells in non-severe SARS-CoV-2 infection (TCRdb year 2021). Libraries were made using 5' RACE. TCRdb shows the sequencer as NextSeq 500. The public reads were reanalyzed by TCRdb: fastp trimming at Q25, MiXCR alignment, in-frame beta chains only. Here each entry gathers all rows of one CDR3 protein and keeps the most common genes and DNA. For this sample there are roughly 70,000 distinct CDR3 sequences; approximately 13% appear just once. The top ten clonotypes cover approximately 5.5% of the sample. Source material: whole blood. These receptors were taken from an adult who was a healthcare worker with PCR-confirmed SARS-CoV-2 infection or an uninfected control (not recorded which).

The V gene is TRBV5-6, the J gene TRBJ1-1; D call uncertain. The V and J ends lost 0 bases and 6 bases respectively, with 9 bases between them. Germline values: CDR1 SGHDT, CDR2 YYEEEE. CDR3 length: 13 residues. This chain's CDR3 is CASSLVGGPEAFF. Written as DNA, the CDR3 is TGTGCCAGCAGCTTGGTGGGAGGACCTGAAGCTTTCTTT.

V and J are TRBV6-2 or TRBV6-3 and TRBJ2-1, with TRBD2 identical over 8 bases. Germline assignment: CDR1 MNHEY and CDR2 SVGEGT. The junction had 8 bases not matched to a gene; V was cut back by 4 bases and J by 3 bases. The CDR3 totals 16 residues. The CDR3 nucleotides read TGTGCCAGCAGTTTCCGGACTAGCTCCTACTACAATGAGCAGTTCTTC. Protein sequence: CASSFRTSSYYNEQFF.

The J gene is TRBJ2-3, the V gene TRBV20-1; 8 nucleotides line up with TRBD1. In germline, CDR1 is DFQATT, CDR2 SNEGSKA (reference sequence). This CDR3 has 15 amino acids. With 1 base clipped from V and 0 bases from J, the junction kept 3 bases outside the gene matches. The CDR3 region is CSARGQGASTDTQYF. CDR3 bases: TGCAGTGCTAGAGGGCAGGGGGCTAGCACAGATACGCAGTATTTT.

This clonotype was found many times. This rearrangement joins TRBV6-6 to TRBJ1-1, with D perhaps TRBD1 (6 bases). V lost 0 bases, J lost 3 bases, and 11 bases lay in between. Looked up from germline, CDR1 is MNHNY and CDR2 is SVGAGI (reference sequence). The CDR3 totals 15 residues. This CDR3 reads CASSYSGGRHTEAFF. The CDR3 coding sequence is TGTGCCAGCAGTTACTCGGGGGGCCGGCACACTGAAGCTTTCTTT.

This clonotype has at least ten counts. The junction differs from germline at one of its ends, possibly a read error. This rearrangement joins TRBV5-4 to TRBJ2-1; TRBD1 aligns across 9 bases. CDR3 length: 12 residues. The germline V gene has CDR1 SGHNT and CDR2 YYREEE (reference sequence). The CDR3 is CASSLTGGSSIF. CDR3 in DNA: TGTGCCAGCAGCTTGACAGGGGGCTCCTCGATCTTC.

Many counts were recorded for this clonotype. The gene calls are TRBV11-2 and TRBJ2-1; D might be TRBD2 (6 bases). CDR1 is SGHAT and CDR2 is FQNNGV in the germline V gene. V was clipped by 3 bases and J by 9 bases, with 15 bases between them. CDR3 length: 14 residues. The CDR3 region is CASSFPGLLVEQFF. The CDR3 bases are TGTGCCAGCAGCTTCCCGGGACTCCTCGTTGAGCAGTTCTTC.

This clonotype was seen only a few times. The genes are TRBV5-1 and TRBJ1-1, with 9 bases lining up with TRBD1. Trimming cost V 3 bases and J 3 bases; bases outside gene matches: 9. The germline V gene encodes CDR1 SGHRS and CDR2 YFSETQ. This CDR3 comprises 16 residues. The CDR3 DNA reads as TGCGCCAGCAGCTGGGGACAGGGTGTATTTGACACTGAAGCTTTCTTT. This encodes CASSWGQGVFDTEAFF.

This clonotype was recorded many times. This chain joins TRBV10-3 and TRBJ2-5; 10 bases are shared with TRBD2. The germline CDR1 and CDR2 sequences are ENHRY and SYGVKD. The CDR3 loop spans 16 amino acids. J gave up 1 base and V 8 bases, and 10 bases lay outside the gene matches. CDR3 in DNA: TGTGCCATCGCCCCGGGGAGCGGGGGGGTCCAAGAGACCCAGTACTTC. Amino acid sequence: CAIAPGSGGVQETQYF.

This clonotype was detected a few times. This rearrangement joins TRBV24-1 to TRBJ2-3; TRBD2 agrees at 9 bases. Germline CDR1 KGHDR, CDR2 SFDVKD. J was trimmed by 4 bases and V by 3 bases; bases with no gene match: 10. This CDR3 contains 17 residues. The CDR3 spells CATSDAWREGWADTQYF. The DNA for the CDR3 is TGTGCCACCAGTGATGCCTGGCGGGAGGGCTGGGCAGATACGCAGTATTTT.

This clonotype has only a few counts. The J gene is TRBJ1-1, the V gene TRBV20-1, with 7 bases lining up with TRBD1. Germline V gives CDR1 DFQATT, CDR2 SNEGSKA (reference sequence). With 4 bases clipped from V and 1 base from J, the junction kept 6 bases outside the gene matches. The CDR3 is 14 amino acids. In nucleotides, the CDR3 is TGCAGTGCTAAACGGACAGGATCGAACACTGAAGCTTTCTTT. It specifies CSAKRTGSNTEAFF.

This clonotype was observed many times. This chain connects TRBV29-1 to TRBJ1-2, with a weak D call TRBD1 (6 bases). The CDR3 loop spans 15 amino acids. Deletions cut 0 bases from V and 4 bases from J, with 15 bases between. Germline CDR1 reads SQVTM; CDR2 reads ANQGSEA. CDR3 sequence: CSVEDRSRGVYGYTF. As DNA, the CDR3 is TGCAGCGTTGAAGATCGGTCCAGGGGAGTCTATGGCTACACCTTC.

This clonotype was recorded many times. The genes are TRBV5-1 and TRBJ2-5; TRBD2 matches 11 bases. Germline lookup yields CDR1 SGHRS and CDR2 YFSETQ. V lost 0 bases and J lost 5; bases outside the gene matches: 3. This CDR3 has 15 residues. The CDR3 coding sequence is TGCGCCAGCAGCTTGGTTGCTAGCGGGAGGGAGACCCAGTACTTC. It codes for CASSLVASGRETQYF.

This clonotype was detected many times. V is TRBV20-1 and J is TRBJ2-5, with 7 bases matching TRBD1. Germline values: CDR1 DFQATT, CDR2 SNEGSKA (reference sequence). CDR3 length equals 12 residues. V shed 5 bases, J shed 3 bases, and the junction held 3 bases outside the gene matches. The CDR3 reads CSAYDREETQYF. DNA of the CDR3: TGCAGTGCTTATGACAGGGAAGAGACCCAGTACTTC.

Ten or more counts support this clonotype. The chain uses TRBV18 and TRBJ2-1; TRBD1 matches at 8 bases. Germline CDR1 KGHSH, CDR2 LQKENI. This CDR3 spans 16 amino acids. Germline trimming cut 0 bases from V and 7 bases from J; bases unmatched to any gene: 8. For the CDR3, the DNA is TGTGCCAGCTCACCACCGTCAGGGGGCCTGGGTAATGAGCAGTTCTTC. This sequence encodes CASSPPSGGLGNEQFF. Filled out from reference TRBV18 and TRBJ2-1, the complete variable domain reads NAGVMQNPRHLVRRRGQEARLRCSPMKGHSHVYWYRQLPEEGLKFMVYLQKENIIDESGMPKERFSAEFPKEGPSILRIQQVVRGDSAAYFCASSPPSGGLGNEQFFGPGTRLTVL.

Sample share makes this clonotype large. V is TRBV7-8 and J is TRBJ2-5; 7 bases fit TRBD1. CDR1 is SGHVS, CDR2 FQNEAQ, per germline. V gave up 5 bases and J gave up 5 bases; unmatched junction bases: 11. This CDR3 contains 15 residues. CDR3 residues: CASSHRQGPSETQYF. CDR3 nucleotide sequence: TGTGCCAGCAGCCACCGACAGGGTCCTTCCGAGACCCAGTACTTC.